This TCR beta chain was identified in a study of cytomegalovirus exposure and HLA in healthy donors. Whole-study findings and limits: Analysis performed later showed TCR beta chains linked to HLA being more clonally expanded than equally common others.

60 Vbeta and 13 Jbeta primers were used in PCR. Measured with immunoSEQ multiplex PCR; TCRdb has only the in-frame clones, and not every one. Here the sample spans about 34,000 clones, 82% being singletons. Germline CDR1 GTSNPN, CDR2 SVGIG (reference sequence). V was clipped by 5 bases and J by 6 bases; unmatched bases: 1. There are 11 residues in the CDR3. With respect to this clone: No antigen is known for it.

The specimen sequenced was PBMCs. This chain connects TRBV30 to TRBJ2-3, with 8 bases that match TRBD2. This clonotype was sampled from a woman under 30 in good health and CMV-seropositive. CDR3 DNA sequence: TGTGCCTGGGCGGGAGGCGATACGCAGTATTTT. It translates to CAWAGGDTQYF.